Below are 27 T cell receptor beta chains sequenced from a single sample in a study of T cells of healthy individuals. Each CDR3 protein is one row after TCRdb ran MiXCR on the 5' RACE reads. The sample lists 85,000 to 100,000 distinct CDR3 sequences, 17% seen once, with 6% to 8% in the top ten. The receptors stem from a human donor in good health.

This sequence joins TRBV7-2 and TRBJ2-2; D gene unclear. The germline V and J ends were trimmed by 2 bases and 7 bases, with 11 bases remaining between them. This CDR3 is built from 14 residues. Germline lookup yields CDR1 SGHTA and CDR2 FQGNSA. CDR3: CASSLKRSGGELFF. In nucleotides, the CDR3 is TGTGCCAGCAGCTTAAAACGATCCGGCGGGGAGCTGTTTTTT. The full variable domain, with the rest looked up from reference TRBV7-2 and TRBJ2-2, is GAGVSQSPSNKVTEKGKDVELRCDPISGHTALYWYRQSLGQGLEFLIYFQGNSAPDKSGLPSDRFSAERTGGSVSTLTIQRTQQEDSAVYLCASSLKRSGGELFFGEGSRLTVL.

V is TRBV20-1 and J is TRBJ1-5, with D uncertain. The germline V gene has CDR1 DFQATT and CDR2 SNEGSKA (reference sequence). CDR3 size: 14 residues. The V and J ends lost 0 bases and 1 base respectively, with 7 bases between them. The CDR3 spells CSARDRISNQPQHF. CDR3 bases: TGCAGTGCTAGAGATCGTATCAGCAATCAGCCCCAGCATTTT.

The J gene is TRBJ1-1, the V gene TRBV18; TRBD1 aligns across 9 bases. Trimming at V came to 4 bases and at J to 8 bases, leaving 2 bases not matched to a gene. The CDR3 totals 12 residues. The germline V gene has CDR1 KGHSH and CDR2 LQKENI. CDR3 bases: TGTGCCAGCTCACAAGGGACAGGGGAAGCTTTCTTT. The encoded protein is CASSQGTGEAFF. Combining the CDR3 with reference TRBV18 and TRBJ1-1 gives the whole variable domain NAGVMQNPRHLVRRRGQEARLRCSPMKGHSHVYWYRQLPEEGLKFMVYLQKENIIDESGMPKERFSAEFPKEGPSILRIQQVVRGDSAAYFCASSQGTGEAFFGQGTRLTVV.

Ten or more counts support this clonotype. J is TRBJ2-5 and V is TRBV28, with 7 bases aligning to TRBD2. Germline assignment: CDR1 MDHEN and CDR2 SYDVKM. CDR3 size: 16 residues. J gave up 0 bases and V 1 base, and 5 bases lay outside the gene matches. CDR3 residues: CASSLLGLADQETQYF. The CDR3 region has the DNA TGTGCCAGCAGTTTATTGGGGCTAGCGGACCAAGAGACCCAGTACTTC. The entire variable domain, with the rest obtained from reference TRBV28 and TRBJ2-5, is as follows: DVKVTQSSRYLVKRTGEKVFLECVQDMDHENMFWYRQDPGLGLRLIYFSYDVKMKEKGDIPEGYSVSREKKERFSLILESASTNQTSMYLCASSLLGLADQETQYFGPGTRLLVL.

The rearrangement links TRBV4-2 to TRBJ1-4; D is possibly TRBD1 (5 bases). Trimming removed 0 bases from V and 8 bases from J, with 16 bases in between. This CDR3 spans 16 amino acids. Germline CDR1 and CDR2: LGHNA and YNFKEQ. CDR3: CASSQDGGMGSEKLFF. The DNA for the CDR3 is TGTGCCAGCAGCCAAGATGGGGGTATGGGGTCGGAAAAACTGTTTTTT.

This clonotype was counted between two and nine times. CDR3 loop: CASSLPTDTQYF. CDR3 nucleotide sequence: TGCGCCAGCAGCTTGCCCACAGATACGCAGTATTTT. The genes are TRBV5-1 and TRBJ2-3; D remains unclear. The germline CDR1 and CDR2 sequences are SGHRS and YFSETQ. This CDR3 has 12 residues. V was trimmed by 1 base and J by 2 bases, leaving 2 bases between them.

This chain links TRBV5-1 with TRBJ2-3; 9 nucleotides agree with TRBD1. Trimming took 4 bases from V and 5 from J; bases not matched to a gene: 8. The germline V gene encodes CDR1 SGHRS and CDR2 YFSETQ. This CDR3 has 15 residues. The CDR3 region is CASSRSTGGEDTQYF. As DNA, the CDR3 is TGCGCCAGCAGCCGATCGACAGGGGGTGAAGATACGCAGTATTTT.

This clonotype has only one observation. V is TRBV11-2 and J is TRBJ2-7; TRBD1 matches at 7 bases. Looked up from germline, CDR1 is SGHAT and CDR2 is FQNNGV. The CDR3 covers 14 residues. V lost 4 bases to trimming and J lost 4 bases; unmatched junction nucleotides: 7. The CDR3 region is CASSSIQQGYEQYF. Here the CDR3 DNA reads TGTGCCAGCAGCTCAATCCAACAGGGGTACGAGCAGTACTTC.

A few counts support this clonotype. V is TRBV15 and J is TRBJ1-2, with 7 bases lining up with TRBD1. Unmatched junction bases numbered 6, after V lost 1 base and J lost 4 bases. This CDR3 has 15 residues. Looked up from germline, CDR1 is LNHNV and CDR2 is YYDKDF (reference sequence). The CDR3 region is CATSRVVGGSYGYTF. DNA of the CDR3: TGTGCCACCAGCAGAGTTGTAGGGGGCTCCTATGGCTACACCTTC. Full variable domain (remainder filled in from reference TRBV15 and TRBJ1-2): DAMVIQNPRYQVTQFGKPVTLSCSQTLNHNVMYWYQQKSSQAPKLLFHYYDKDFNNEADTPDNFQSRRPNTSFCFLDIRSPGLGDTAMYLCATSRVVGGSYGYTFGSGTRLTVV.

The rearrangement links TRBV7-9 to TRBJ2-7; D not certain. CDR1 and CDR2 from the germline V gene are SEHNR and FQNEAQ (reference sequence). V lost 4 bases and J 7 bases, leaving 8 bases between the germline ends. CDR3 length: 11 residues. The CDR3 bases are TGTGCCAGCAGCTCCTTTGGAGAGCAGTACTTC. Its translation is CASSSFGEQYF.

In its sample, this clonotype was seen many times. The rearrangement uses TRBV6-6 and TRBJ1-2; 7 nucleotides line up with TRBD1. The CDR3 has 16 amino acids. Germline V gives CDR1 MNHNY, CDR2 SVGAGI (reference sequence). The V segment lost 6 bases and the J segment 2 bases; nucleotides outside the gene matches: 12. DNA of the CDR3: TGTGCCAGCAGACCCCCGGGACAGCTCTCCAACTATGGCTACACCTTC. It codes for CASRPPGQLSNYGYTF.

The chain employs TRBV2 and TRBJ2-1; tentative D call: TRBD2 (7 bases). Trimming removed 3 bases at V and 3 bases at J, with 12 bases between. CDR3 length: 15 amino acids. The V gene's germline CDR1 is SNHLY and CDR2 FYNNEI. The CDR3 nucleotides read TGTGCCAGCAGTGATGAGGGGGGGATCTACAATGAGCAGTTCTTC. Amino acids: CASSDEGGIYNEQFF.

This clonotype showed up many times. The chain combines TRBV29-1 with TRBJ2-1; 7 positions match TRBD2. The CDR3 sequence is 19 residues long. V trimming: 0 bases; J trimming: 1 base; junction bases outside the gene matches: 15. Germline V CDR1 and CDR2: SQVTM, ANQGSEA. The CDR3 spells CSVEDPRTREPISYNEQFF. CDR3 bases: TGCAGCGTTGAAGATCCTAGGACTAGGGAACCGATTTCCTACAATGAGCAGTTCTTC.

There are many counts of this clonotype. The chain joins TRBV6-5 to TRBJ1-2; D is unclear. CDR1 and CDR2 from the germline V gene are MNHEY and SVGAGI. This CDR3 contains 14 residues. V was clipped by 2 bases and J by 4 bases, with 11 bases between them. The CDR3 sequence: CASSYTTGGYGYTF. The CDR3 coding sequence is TGTGCCAGCAGTTACACCACGGGTGGCTATGGCTACACCTTC.

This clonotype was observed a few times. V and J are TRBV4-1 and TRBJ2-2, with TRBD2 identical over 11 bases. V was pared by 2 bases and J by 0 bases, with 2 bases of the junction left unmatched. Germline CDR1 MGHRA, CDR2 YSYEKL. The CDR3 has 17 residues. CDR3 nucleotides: TGCGCCAGCAGCCAAAGGACTAGCGGGCCGAACACCGGGGAGCTGTTTTTT. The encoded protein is CASSQRTSGPNTGELFF.

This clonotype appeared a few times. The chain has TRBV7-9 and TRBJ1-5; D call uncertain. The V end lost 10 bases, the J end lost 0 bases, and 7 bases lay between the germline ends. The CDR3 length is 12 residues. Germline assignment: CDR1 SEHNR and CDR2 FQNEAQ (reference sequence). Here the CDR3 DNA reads TGTGCCACATGCAATAGCAATCAGCCCCAGCATTTT. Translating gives CATCNSNQPQHF.

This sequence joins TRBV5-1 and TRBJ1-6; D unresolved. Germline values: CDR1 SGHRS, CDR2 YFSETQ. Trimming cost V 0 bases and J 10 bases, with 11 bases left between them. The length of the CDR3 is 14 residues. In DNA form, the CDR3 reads TGCGCCAGCAGCTTGGATCCGGGGAGGTCACCCCTCCACTTT. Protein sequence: CASSLDPGRSPLHF.

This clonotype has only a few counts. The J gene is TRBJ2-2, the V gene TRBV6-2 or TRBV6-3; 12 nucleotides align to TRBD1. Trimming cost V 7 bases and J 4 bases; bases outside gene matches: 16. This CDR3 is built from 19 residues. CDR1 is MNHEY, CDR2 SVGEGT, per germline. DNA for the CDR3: TGTGCCAGCACGTACCCGGGACAGGGGGCAAGGGTACGCACCGGGGAGCTGTTTTTT. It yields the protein CASTYPGQGARVRTGELFF.

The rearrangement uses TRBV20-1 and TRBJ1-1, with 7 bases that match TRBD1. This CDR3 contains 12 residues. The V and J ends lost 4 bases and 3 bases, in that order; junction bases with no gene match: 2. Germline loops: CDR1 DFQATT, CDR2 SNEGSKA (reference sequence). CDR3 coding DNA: TGCAGTGCTAAGGGGGCTTACACTGAAGCTTTCTTT. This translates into CSAKGAYTEAFF.

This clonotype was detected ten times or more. CDR3: CASSVSGGEQETQYF. The DNA of the CDR3 is TGTGCCAGCAGTGTAAGCGGGGGGGAGCAAGAGACCCAGTACTTC. The genes are TRBV6-4 and TRBJ2-5, with 10 bases matching TRBD2. The CDR3 sequence is 15 residues long. Germline lookup yields CDR1 MRHNA and CDR2 SNTAGT. V lost 4 bases and J lost 2; bases outside the gene matches: 4.

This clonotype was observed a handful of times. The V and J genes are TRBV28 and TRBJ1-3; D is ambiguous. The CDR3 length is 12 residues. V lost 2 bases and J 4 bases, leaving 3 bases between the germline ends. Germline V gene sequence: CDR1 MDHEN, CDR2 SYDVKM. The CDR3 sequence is CASSLRGNTIYF. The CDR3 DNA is TGTGCCAGCAGTTTACGGGGAAACACCATATATTTT.

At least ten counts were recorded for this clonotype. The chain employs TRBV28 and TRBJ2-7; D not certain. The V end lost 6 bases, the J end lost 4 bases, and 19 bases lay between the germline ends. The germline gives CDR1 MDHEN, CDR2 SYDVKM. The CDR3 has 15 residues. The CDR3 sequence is CASRPRRQYLYEQYF. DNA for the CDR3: TGTGCCAGCAGGCCCCGAAGGCAGTACCTTTACGAGCAGTACTTC.

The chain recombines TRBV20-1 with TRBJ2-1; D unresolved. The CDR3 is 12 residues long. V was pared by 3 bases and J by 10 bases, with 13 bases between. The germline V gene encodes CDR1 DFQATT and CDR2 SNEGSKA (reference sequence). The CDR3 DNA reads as TGCAGTGCTAGCGCGGCAGGCAACGAGCAGTTCTTC. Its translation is CSASAAGNEQFF.

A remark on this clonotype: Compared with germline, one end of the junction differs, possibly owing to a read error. The CDR3 region has the DNA TGCGCCAGCAGCCAAGATTTACGGGGGGGGACCGGGGAGCCGTTTTTT. Translating gives CASSQDLRGGTGEPFF. This chain joins TRBV4-3 and TRBJ2-2; 8 nucleotides align to TRBD2. Germline CDR1 reads LGHNA; CDR2 reads YSLEER. This CDR3 has 16 residues.

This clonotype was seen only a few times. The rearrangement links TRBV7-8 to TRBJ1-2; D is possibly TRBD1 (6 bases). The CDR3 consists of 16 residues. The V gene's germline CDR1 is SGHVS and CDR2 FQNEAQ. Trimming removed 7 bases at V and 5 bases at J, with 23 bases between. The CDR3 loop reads CASTKGGRGGSYGYTF. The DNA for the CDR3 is TGTGCCAGCACCAAGGGGGGCAGGGGAGGCTCTTATGGCTACACCTTC. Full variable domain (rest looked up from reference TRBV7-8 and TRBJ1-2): GAGVSQSPRYKVAKRGQDVALRCDPISGHVSLFWYQQALGQGPEFLTYFQNEAQLDKSGLPSDRFFAERPEGSVSTLKIQRTQQEDSAVYLCASTKGGRGGSYGYTFGSGTRLTVV.

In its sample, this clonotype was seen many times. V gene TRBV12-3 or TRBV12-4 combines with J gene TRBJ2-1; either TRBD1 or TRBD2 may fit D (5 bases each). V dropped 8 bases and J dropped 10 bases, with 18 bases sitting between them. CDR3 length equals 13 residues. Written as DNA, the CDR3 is TGTGCCAGCGCCCCGGGGCGGGCTCAGGAGCAGTTCTTC. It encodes CASAPGRAQEQFF.

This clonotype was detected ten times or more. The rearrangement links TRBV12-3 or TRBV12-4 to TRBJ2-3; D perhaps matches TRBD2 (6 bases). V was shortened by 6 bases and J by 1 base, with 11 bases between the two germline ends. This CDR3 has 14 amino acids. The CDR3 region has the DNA TGTGCCAGCAGCCCCCGGAGGGGCACAGATACGCAGTATTTT. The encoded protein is CASSPRRGTDTQYF.